The 30 T cell receptor beta chains given below trace back to one sample, sequenced in a study of T cells after yellow fever vaccination. Using its own MiXCR run on the 5' RACE reads, TCRdb lists one record per CDR3 protein. The sample yields some 52,000 distinct CDR3 sequences, approximately 6.6% seen once. Sample: CD8+ T cells not binding an NS4B(214-222) dextramer, sorted from PBMCs, taken about 41 days after the first yellow fever vaccination. The receptors here all came from a man between 18 and 29 years old who received the YFV17D yellow fever vaccine.

At least ten counts were recorded for this clonotype. The gene calls are TRBV24-1 and TRBJ1-5, with D perhaps TRBD1 (5 bases). The CDR3 has 15 amino acids. Germline V gives CDR1 KGHDR, CDR2 SFDVKD. V lost 3 bases, J lost 5 bases, and 13 bases lay in between. The CDR3 coding sequence is TGTGCCACCAGTGATCGGGACGGCGAGTATCAGCCCCAGCATTTT. Its translation is CATSDRDGEYQPQHF.

This clonotype was picked up many times. The chain combines TRBV2 with TRBJ2-7, with 9 bases that match TRBD1. The length of the CDR3 is 12 residues. J lost 6 bases, V lost 7 bases, and 4 bases had no gene match. Per germline, CDR1 SNHLY and CDR2 FYNNEI. DNA of the CDR3: TGTGCCAGCATCGGACAGGGGCCCGAGCAGTACTTC. This sequence encodes CASIGQGPEQYF.

This clonotype has just a few counts. The chain recombines TRBV6-2 or TRBV6-3 with TRBJ2-7; either TRBD1 or TRBD2 may supply D (5 bases each). CDR3 length: 14 residues. CDR1 MNHEY and CDR2 SVGEGT come from the germline V gene. Deletions cut 7 bases from V and 3 bases from J, with 16 bases between. CDR3 coding DNA: TGTGCCAGCACCCCGGCGGAGAGGGGCTACGAGCAGTACGTC. Protein product: CASTPAERGYEQYV.

This clonotype was seen at least ten times. The chain is built from TRBV7-9 and TRBJ2-1, with D hard to call. The CDR3 is 13 amino acids. The germline CDR1 and CDR2 sequences are SEHNR and FQNEAQ (reference sequence). V lost 5 bases and J 5 bases, leaving 10 bases between the germline ends. CDR3 region: CASSPPQNNEQFF. The DNA for the CDR3 is TGTGCCAGCAGCCCACCGCAAAACAATGAGCAGTTCTTC.

This clonotype was recorded a few times. The chain recombines TRBV4-3 with TRBJ1-1; 7 bases agree with TRBD1. With V trimmed by 4 bases and J by 4 bases, 3 bases remained unmatched. CDR1 is LGHNA, CDR2 YSLEER, per germline. The CDR3 is 13 amino acids. The DNA for the CDR3 is TGCGCCAGCAGCCCACAGGGGTTCACTGAAGCTTTCTTT. Translated: CASSPQGFTEAFF.

The sample holds many counts of this clonotype. The chain couples TRBV12-3 or TRBV12-4 to TRBJ2-1, with 8 nucleotides matching TRBD2. The CDR3 contains 15 residues. V shed 5 bases, J shed 4 bases, and the junction held 7 bases outside the gene matches. CDR3 protein: CASSQHGGAYNEQFF. CDR3 nucleotide sequence: TGTGCCAGCAGTCAGCACGGGGGGGCTTACAATGAGCAGTTCTTC.

This clonotype was detected ten times or more. The chain combines TRBV5-1 with TRBJ2-1; tentative D call: TRBD2 (6 bases). The CDR3 extends over 14 amino acids. V gave up 4 bases and J gave up 0 bases, with 8 bases separating them. CDR1 and CDR2 from the germline V gene are SGHRS and YFSETQ. CDR3 sequence reads: CASSLSGSYNEQFF. CDR3 coding DNA: TGCGCCAGCAGCCTTAGCGGCTCCTACAATGAGCAGTTCTTC. Supplemented by reference TRBV5-1 and TRBJ2-1, the full variable domain reads KAGVTQTPRYLIKTRGQQVTLSCSPISGHRSVSWYQQTPGQGLQFLFEYFSETQRNKGNFPGRFSGRQFSNSRSEMNVSTLELGDSALYLCASSLSGSYNEQFFGPGTRLTVL.

The V and J genes are TRBV6-1 and TRBJ1-5; 9 bases map to TRBD1. V lost 6 bases and J lost 9; bases outside the gene matches: 12. This CDR3 comprises 15 residues. The germline V gene has CDR1 MNHNS and CDR2 SASEGT. CDR3 sequence reads: CASSPSTGGSRPQHF. CDR3 coding DNA: TGTGCCAGCAGCCCCTCTACAGGGGGCTCTCGGCCCCAGCATTTT.

This clonotype was found many times. The genes are TRBV20-1 and TRBJ1-1; D is unclear. The CDR3 is 12 residues long. Germline V CDR1 and CDR2: DFQATT, SNEGSKA (reference sequence). V was cut by 0 bases and J by 6 bases, with 8 bases left in between. The CDR3 DNA is TGCAGTGCTAGAGATCTAGGGCCTGAAGCTTTCTTT. Translating gives CSARDLGPEAFF.

The rearrangement uses TRBV12-3 or TRBV12-4 and TRBJ2-3, with D maybe TRBD1 (6 bases). The CDR3 runs 15 residues. The V and J ends lost 6 bases and 5 bases respectively, with 18 bases between them. CDR3 in DNA: TGTGCCAGCAGCTCAATGGACTTAGGGGGAGATACGCAGTATTTT. Translated, it gives CASSSMDLGGDTQYF.

At least ten counts were recorded for this clonotype. The chain links TRBV3-1 to TRBJ2-5; 9 bases align to TRBD2. The CDR3 runs 16 residues. The germline V gene encodes CDR1 LGHDT and CDR2 YNNKEL (reference sequence). Losses at the gene ends were 1 base for V and 2 bases for J; bases not matched to a gene: 5. The CDR3 region has the DNA TGTGCCAGCAGCCAAGTCCTAGCGGGGTTGCAAGAGACCCAGTACTTC. Its protein is CASSQVLAGLQETQYF.

J is TRBJ1-3 and V is TRBV4-1, with D hard to call. CDR1 MGHRA and CDR2 YSYEKL come from the germline V gene. V was pared by 1 base and J by 0 bases, with 7 bases between. The CDR3 is made up of 15 amino acids. The CDR3, as DNA: TGCGCCAGCAGCCAAGCTCCGGGCTCTGGAAACACCATATATTTT. This codes for CASSQAPGSGNTIYF.

V usage is TRBV7-6 and J usage is TRBJ2-1; a weak D match, TRBD1 (6 bases). The CDR3 sequence is 15 residues long. With 8 bases removed from V and 6 bases from J, the gap between germline ends came to 20 bases. Germline V gives CDR1 SGHVS, CDR2 FNYEAQ. The chain's CDR3 is CASALTGYVGNEQFF. The CDR3, as DNA: TGTGCCAGCGCTCTGACAGGTTATGTGGGCAATGAGCAGTTCTTC.

This clonotype was recorded a few times. The chain combines TRBV6-5 with TRBJ1-3; the D gene is possibly TRBD1 (5 bases). The V gene's germline CDR1 is MNHEY and CDR2 SVGAGI. V dropped 1 base and J dropped 0 bases, with 7 bases sitting between them. The CDR3 runs to 15 residues. In nucleotides, the CDR3 is TGTGCCAGCAGTTACTGGGACGACTCTGGAAACACCATATATTTT. Translation: CASSYWDDSGNTIYF.

The CDR3 protein is CASSQSIRENEQFF. The DNA for the CDR3 is TGCGCCAGCAGCCAGAGCATCAGGGAAAATGAGCAGTTCTTC. The genes are TRBV4-1 and TRBJ2-1; possible D gene TRBD1, 5 bases. There are 14 residues in the CDR3. Per germline, CDR1 MGHRA and CDR2 YSYEKL. V lost 3 bases and J lost 7, with 13 bases in between.

This clonotype appeared a few times. V and J are TRBV5-1 and TRBJ2-1, with 12 nucleotides matching TRBD2. V was pared by 4 bases and J by 5 bases, with 10 bases of the junction left unmatched. The CDR3 is 17 residues long. Germline V gives CDR1 SGHRS, CDR2 YFSETQ. The CDR3 DNA sequence: TGCGCCAGCAGCCCTAGCGGGGGGGCCATTATCGACAATGAGCAGTTCTTC. It encodes CASSPSGGAIIDNEQFF.

This clonotype was seen more than once but under ten times. The chain links TRBV5-1 to TRBJ2-7, with D hard to call. The germline V gene has CDR1 SGHRS and CDR2 YFSETQ. The V and J ends lost 0 bases and 3 bases respectively, with 10 bases between them. This CDR3 has 14 residues. The CDR3 is CASSLGSGNYEQYF. The CDR3 DNA is TGCGCCAGCAGCTTGGGGTCAGGTAACTACGAGCAGTACTTC.

With regard to this clonotype: It may be a read error: a sequence one base away is much more abundant. This chain uses TRBV4-1 with TRBJ2-1; D gene uncertain. Germline values: CDR1 MGHRA, CDR2 YSYEKL. The CDR3 contains 14 residues. CDR3 sequence reads: CASSQDPVLVPTLF. In nucleotides, the CDR3 is TGCGCCAGCAGCCAAGACCCTGTCCTTGTTCCCACTCTCTTC.

This clonotype has only a few counts. The chain couples TRBV19 to TRBJ2-2; no firm D call. Trimming stripped 6 bases from V and 6 bases from J, with 8 bases between. CDR3 size: 12 residues. The germline V gene encodes CDR1 LNHDA and CDR2 SQIVND (reference sequence). In DNA, the CDR3 is TGTGCCAGTAGACTGGTCCCCGGGGAGCTGTTTTTT. Its translation: CASRLVPGELFF.

This clonotype was detected only a few times. The rearrangement joins TRBV20-1 to TRBJ2-7, with D possibly matching TRBD2 (5 bases). Germline V CDR1 and CDR2: DFQATT, SNEGSKA (reference sequence). This CDR3 is 14 amino acids long. V dropped 0 bases and J dropped 3 bases, with 12 bases sitting between them. DNA for the CDR3: TGCAGTGCTAGAGATCTATCCGGGGACTACGAGCAGTACTTC. This encodes CSARDLSGDYEQYF.

V gene TRBV12-3 or TRBV12-4 combines with J gene TRBJ2-4, with TRBD1 identical over 7 bases. The CDR3 totals 15 residues. With 6 bases clipped from V and 8 bases from J, the junction kept 13 bases outside the gene matches. CDR3 bases: TGTGCCAGCAGCTCACAGCTGAGGGGGCCACACATTCAGTACTTC. It is translated as CASSSQLRGPHIQYF.

The chain has TRBV6-5 and TRBJ2-2, with D maybe TRBD1 (6 bases). CDR3 length: 14 amino acids. Trimming shortened V by 4 bases and J by 6 bases, and 12 bases separated the two germline ends. CDR1 and CDR2 from the germline V gene are MNHEY and SVGAGI. The CDR3 is CASSSRTVPGELFF. In DNA form, the CDR3 reads TGTGCCAGCAGTTCCCGGACAGTCCCCGGGGAGCTGTTTTTT.

This clonotype came up many times. The V gene is TRBV4-3, the J gene TRBJ2-1; no clear D. Germline V gene sequence: CDR1 LGHNA, CDR2 YSLEER. CDR3 length: 17 amino acids. V lost 0 bases and J 6 bases, leaving 18 bases between the germline ends. The CDR3, as DNA: TGCGCCAGCAGCCAAGAAAACTTCCCCTTGGAAGGCAATGAGCAGTTCTTC. This gives the protein CASSQENFPLEGNEQFF.

This clonotype was seen repeatedly, ten times or more. The chain employs TRBV20-1 and TRBJ2-1; 8 nucleotides match TRBD1. The CDR3 is made up of 14 amino acids. In germline, CDR1 is DFQATT, CDR2 SNEGSKA (reference sequence). Trimming at V came to 1 base and at J to 7 bases, leaving 6 bases not matched to a gene. CDR3 sequence reads: CSARGTGWGNEQFF. The DNA of the CDR3 is TGCAGTGCTAGAGGGACAGGGTGGGGGAATGAGCAGTTCTTC.

This clonotype appeared many times. Germline and junction disagree at one end, which may indicate a read error. The CDR3 loop is CAISESGEHQETQYF. DNA for the CDR3: TGTGCCATCAGCGAGTCCGGAGAGCACCAAGAGACCCAGTACTTC. The chain carries TRBV10-3 and TRBJ2-5; D not resolved. CDR1 ENHRY and CDR2 SYGVKD come from the germline V gene. The length of the CDR3 is 15 residues.

There are many counts of this clonotype. This chain links TRBV20-1 with TRBJ1-1, with D possibly matching TRBD1 (5 bases). Germline loops: CDR1 DFQATT, CDR2 SNEGSKA (reference sequence). V was clipped by 5 bases and J by 2 bases, with 12 bases between them. The CDR3 covers 13 residues. CDR3 region: CSAFRGRNTEAFF. The CDR3 bases are TGCAGTGCTTTCCGGGGGAGAAACACTGAAGCTTTCTTT.

This clonotype has a handful of counts. The gene calls are TRBV7-9 and TRBJ2-1, with 7 bases matching TRBD2. From germline, CDR1 is SEHNR and CDR2 FQNEAQ (reference sequence). V gave up 5 bases and J gave up 7 bases; unmatched junction bases: 8. The CDR3 has 14 residues. CDR3 sequence: CASSPGWGGNEQFF. The CDR3 nucleotides are TGTGCCAGCAGCCCTGGGTGGGGGGGTAATGAGCAGTTCTTC.

V and J are TRBV10-3 and TRBJ2-7; tentatively, D is TRBD1 (5 bases). The CDR3 is 15 residues long. Germline assignment: CDR1 ENHRY and CDR2 SYGVKD. Trimming took 0 bases from V and 5 from J, leaving 14 bases between them. CDR3 in DNA: TGTGCCATCAGTGAGTCCTGGGGCGCGGTTAACGAGCAGTACGTC. Protein: CAISESWGAVNEQYV.

This clonotype has ten or more counts. This chain uses TRBV11-2 with TRBJ2-5; tentatively, D is TRBD1 or TRBD2 (5 bases each). The CDR3 is made up of 15 amino acids. The germline V and J ends were trimmed by 2 bases and 1 base, with 11 bases remaining between them. Germline CDR1 and CDR2: SGHAT and FQNNGV. The CDR3 coding sequence is TGTGCCAGCAGCTTACCGGGACGCCTCCAAGAGACCCAGTACTTC. Residues: CASSLPGRLQETQYF.

This clonotype was recorded a few times. The chain combines TRBV19 with TRBJ2-1; 8 nucleotides line up with TRBD2. The CDR3 runs 16 residues. CDR1 and CDR2 from the germline V gene are LNHDA and SQIVND (reference sequence). V lost 3 bases, J lost 9 bases, and 13 bases stayed unmatched. The CDR3 is CASSMSGGRSFGEQFF. CDR3 nucleotides: TGTGCCAGTAGTATGTCGGGGGGGCGTTCGTTCGGTGAGCAGTTCTTC.